This T cell receptor (beta chain) stems from a study of blood T cell repertoires in COVID-19. Study-level background: Acute and convalescent COVID-19 specimens originated in the United States, Italy and Spain.

This clone was detected only a few times. The CDR3 runs to 18 residues. V was trimmed by 5 bases and J by 3 bases, leaving 25 bases between them. Germline CDR1 is SGHVS and CDR2 is FQNEAQ. The method was immunoSEQ multiplex PCR; TCRdb's version includes in-frame clones alone and lacks a portion of them. The table shows 80,000 to 100,000 clones, with roughly nine tenths occurring only once. Input material: peripheral blood. This clonotype originated in a man in his sixties or seventies with acute or convalescent COVID-19. The genes are TRBV7-8 and TRBJ1-2, with D possibly matching TRBD1 (5 bases). CDR3 nucleotide sequence: TGTGCCAGCAGCCTTAGAGCTTACAGGACGGGGGGAGACTATGGCTACACCTTC. It yields the protein CASSLRAYRTGGDYGYTF.